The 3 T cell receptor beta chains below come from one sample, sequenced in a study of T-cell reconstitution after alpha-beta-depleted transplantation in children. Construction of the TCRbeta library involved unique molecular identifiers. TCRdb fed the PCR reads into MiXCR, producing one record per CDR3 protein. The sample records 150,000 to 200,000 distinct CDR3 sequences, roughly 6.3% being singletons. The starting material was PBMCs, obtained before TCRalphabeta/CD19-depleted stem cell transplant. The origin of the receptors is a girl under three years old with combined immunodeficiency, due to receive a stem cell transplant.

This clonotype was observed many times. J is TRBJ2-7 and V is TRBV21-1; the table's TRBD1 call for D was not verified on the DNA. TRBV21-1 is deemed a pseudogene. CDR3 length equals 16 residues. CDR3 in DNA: TGTGCCAGCAGCAGTGCAGGGGGCGCGGGAACCTACGAGCAGTACTTC. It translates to CASSSAGGAGTYEQYF.

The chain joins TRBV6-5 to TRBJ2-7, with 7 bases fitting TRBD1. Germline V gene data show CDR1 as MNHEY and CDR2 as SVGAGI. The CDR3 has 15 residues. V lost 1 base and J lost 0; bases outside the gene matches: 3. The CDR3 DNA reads TGTGCCAGCAGTTACTTGGGACAGAACTCCTACGAGCAGTACTTC. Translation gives CASSYLGQNSYEQYF.

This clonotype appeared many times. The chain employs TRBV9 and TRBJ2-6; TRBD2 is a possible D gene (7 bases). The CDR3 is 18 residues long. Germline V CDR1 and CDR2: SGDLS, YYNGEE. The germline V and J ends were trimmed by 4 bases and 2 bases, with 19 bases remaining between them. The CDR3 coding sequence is TGTGCCAGCAGCATCTCCCTGATGGGGGGGCCTGGGGCCAACGTCCTGACTTTC. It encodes CASSISLMGGPGANVLTF.